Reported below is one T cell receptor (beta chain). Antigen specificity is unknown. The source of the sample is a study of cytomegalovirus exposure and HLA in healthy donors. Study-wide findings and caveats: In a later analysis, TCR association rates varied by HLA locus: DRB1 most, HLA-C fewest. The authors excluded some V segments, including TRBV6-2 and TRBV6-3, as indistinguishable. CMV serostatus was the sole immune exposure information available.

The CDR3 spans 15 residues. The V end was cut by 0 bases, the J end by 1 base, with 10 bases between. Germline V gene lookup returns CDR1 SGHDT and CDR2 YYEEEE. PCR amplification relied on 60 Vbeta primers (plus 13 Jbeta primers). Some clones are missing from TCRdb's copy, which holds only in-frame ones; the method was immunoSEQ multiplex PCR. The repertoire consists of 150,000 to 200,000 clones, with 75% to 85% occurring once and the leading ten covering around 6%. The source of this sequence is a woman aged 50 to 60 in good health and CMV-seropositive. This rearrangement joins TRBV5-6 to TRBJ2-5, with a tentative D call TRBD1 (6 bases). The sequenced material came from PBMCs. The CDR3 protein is CASSLGQDIQETQYF. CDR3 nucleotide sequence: TGTGCCAGCAGCTTGGGACAGGACATCCAAGAGACCCAGTACTTC. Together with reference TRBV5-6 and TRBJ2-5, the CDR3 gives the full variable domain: DAGVTQSPTHLIKTRGQQVTLRCSPKSGHDTVSWYQQALGQGPQFIFQYYEEEERQRGNFPDRFSGHQFPNYSSELNVNALLLGDSALYLCASSLGQDIQETQYFGPGTRLLVL.